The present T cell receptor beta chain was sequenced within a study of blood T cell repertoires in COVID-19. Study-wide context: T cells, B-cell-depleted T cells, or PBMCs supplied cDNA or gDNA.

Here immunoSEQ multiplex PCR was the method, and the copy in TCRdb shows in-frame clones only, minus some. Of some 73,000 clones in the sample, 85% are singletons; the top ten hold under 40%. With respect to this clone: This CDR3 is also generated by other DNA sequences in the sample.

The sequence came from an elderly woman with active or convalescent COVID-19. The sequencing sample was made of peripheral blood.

As DNA, the CDR3 is TGTGCCAGCAGCTTGGGACAGAGTAGCTACGAGCAGTACTTC. Its translation: CASSLGQSSYEQYF. This chain links TRBV5-4 with TRBJ2-7; D is possibly TRBD1 (5 bases). This CDR3 spans 14 amino acids. Germline assignment: CDR1 SGHNT and CDR2 YYREEE (reference sequence). V lost 0 bases, J lost 3 bases, and 10 bases lay in between. Full variable domain (remainder filled in from reference TRBV5-4 and TRBJ2-7): ETGVTQSPTHLIKTRGQQVTLRCSSQSGHNTVSWYQQALGQGPQFIFQYYREEENGRGNFPPRFSGLQFPNYSSELNVNALELDDSALYLCASSLGQSSYEQYFGPGTRLTVT.